Sequencing of this T cell receptor (beta chain) was carried out in a study of cytomegalovirus exposure and HLA in healthy donors. CDR1 and CDR2 (germline): SNHLY, FYNNEI. The CDR3 extends over 16 amino acids. V trimming: 0 bases; J trimming: 2 bases; junction bases outside the gene matches: 1. It was with 60 Vbeta and 13 Jbeta primers that the PCR ran. This table comes from immunoSEQ multiplex PCR, and its TCRdb copy is limited to in-frame clones, with some not included. The sample has roughly 100,000 clones, approximately 83% seen once. The sequence derives from a female donor in good health and CMV-seropositive. Specimen: PBMCs. The chain is built from TRBV2 and TRBJ2-1; 10 bases agree with TRBD2. The CDR3 nucleotides read TGTGCCAGCAGTGAAGCTCTAGCGGGGGCCTACAATGAGCAGTTCTTC. It translates to CASSEALAGAYNEQFF.